The text below deals with one T cell receptor (beta chain). Its antigen is not known. TCRdb re-called the 5' RACE reads with MiXCR, one entry per CDR3 protein. This sample yields approximately 430,000 distinct CDR3 sequences, of which under 25% are seen a single time; roughly 14% belongs to the top ten. The germline V gene encodes CDR1 MNHEY and CDR2 SVGAGI. This CDR3 spans 17 amino acids. The ends were cut back, 3 bases at V and 0 bases at J, with 12 bases in the middle. The data belong to a study of T-cell memory formation after mild COVID-19. Findings and limits, study-wide: Clones that contracted clustered mainly in CM and EM if CD4+ and in EMRA if CD8+.

The clonotype originates from an adult woman who had mild COVID-19 (a few samples of this study predate the infection). Cell type and time point are not known. J is TRBJ2-6 and V is TRBV6-5; D might be TRBD1 (5 bases). Material for sequencing was PBMCs or a T cell subset sorted from them (not recorded which). For the CDR3, the DNA is TGTGCCAGCAGTTATGCCCGACAGTCCTCTGGGGCCAACGTCCTGACTTTC. Translating gives CASSYARQSSGANVLTF.